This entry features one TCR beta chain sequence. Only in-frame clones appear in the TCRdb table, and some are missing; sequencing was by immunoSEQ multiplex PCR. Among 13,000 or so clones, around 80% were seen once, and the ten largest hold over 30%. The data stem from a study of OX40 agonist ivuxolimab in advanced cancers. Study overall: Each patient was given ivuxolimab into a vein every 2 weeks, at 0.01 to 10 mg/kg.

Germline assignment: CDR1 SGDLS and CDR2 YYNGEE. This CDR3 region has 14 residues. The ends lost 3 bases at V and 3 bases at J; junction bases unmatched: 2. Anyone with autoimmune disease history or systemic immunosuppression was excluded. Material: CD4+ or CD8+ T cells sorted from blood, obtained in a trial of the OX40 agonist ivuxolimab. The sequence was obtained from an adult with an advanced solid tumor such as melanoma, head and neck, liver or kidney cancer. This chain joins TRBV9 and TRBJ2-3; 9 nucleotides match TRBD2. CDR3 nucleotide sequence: TGTGCCAGCAGCGGCGGGGGGGTTACAGATACGCAGTATTTT. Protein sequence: CASSGGGVTDTQYF.